This paragraph reports one T cell receptor (beta chain). The CDR3 has 14 amino acids. CDR1 is MGHRA, CDR2 YSYEKL, per germline. Unmatched junction bases numbered 4, after V lost 2 bases and J lost 4 bases. After extraction with the RNeasy kit, roughly 0.45 to 1 ug of the RNA was reverse transcribed using random hexamers. Via MiXCR, TCRdb re-called the immunoSEQ multiplex PCR reads, giving one row per CDR3 protein. This table has under 550,000 distinct CDR3 sequences, approximately 89% appearing once. Treatment-naive patients with stable or active relapsing-remitting disease served as multiple sclerosis controls. In contrast to the negatively isolated CD8+ and CD4+ T cells, TEMRA cells were FACS-enriched. This sample stems from a study of CD8 T cells in Susac syndrome.

This sequence joins TRBV4-1 and TRBJ2-7, with 8 bases that match TRBD1. The specimen was CD8+ T cells from PBMCs. This receptor was identified in a human donor with multiple sclerosis. The CDR3: CASSQQRQGYEQYF. CDR3 coding DNA: TGCGCCAGCAGCCAACAACGACAGGGGTACGAGCAGTACTTC.